These 15 T cell receptor beta chains share one sample of origin, sequenced in a study of T-cell memory formation after mild COVID-19. TCRdb redid the calling of the 5' RACE reads with MiXCR, one entry per CDR3 protein. Of 100,000 to 150,000 distinct CDR3 sequences listed, approximately 6.2% were seen once; the top ten hold about 2.2%. Sequencing was done on a sample of PBMCs or a T cell subset sorted from them (not recorded which). All receptors derive from an adult woman who had mild COVID-19 (a few samples of this study predate the infection). Cell type and time point are not known.

In its sample, this clonotype was seen a few times. The chain links TRBV25-1 to TRBJ2-2, with 7 bases matching TRBD1. The CDR3 has 15 amino acids. With V trimmed by 3 bases and J by 6 bases, 7 bases remained unmatched. From germline, CDR1 is MGHDK and CDR2 SYGVNS. CDR3 DNA: TGTGCCAGCAGTGAGGTTGACAGGGCCGCCGGGGAGCTGTTTTTT. This gives the protein CASSEVDRAAGELFF.

In this sample, this clonotype turned up a few times. Written as DNA, the CDR3 is TGTGCCAGCAGTTCCTCCGGGACAGGGGCCGCCGTTGACACCTTC. It is translated as CASSSSGTGAAVDTF. The chain joins TRBV12-3 or TRBV12-4 to TRBJ1-2; 10 nucleotides match TRBD1. V was pared by 4 bases and J by 12 bases, with 14 bases of the junction left unmatched. This CDR3 is 15 amino acids long.

The V and J genes are TRBV7-9 and TRBJ1-3, with D possibly being TRBD1 (5 bases). Germline CDR1 reads SEHNR; CDR2 reads FQNEAQ (reference sequence). The V end was cut by 1 base, the J end by 1 base, with 11 bases between. The CDR3 is made up of 16 amino acids. For the CDR3, the DNA is TGTGCCAGCAGCTTAGAGGGACTCCAATCTGGAAACACCATATATTTT. It specifies CASSLEGLQSGNTIYF.

J is TRBJ2-7 and V is TRBV20-1; 7 bases fit TRBD1. V dropped 3 bases and J dropped 5; count of bases not matched to a gene: 7. Germline CDR1 and CDR2: DFQATT and SNEGSKA (reference sequence). The CDR3 covers 13 residues. As DNA, the CDR3 is TGCAGTGCTAGCAGACAGGGTAACGACGAGCAGTACTTC. Translated, it gives CSASRQGNDEQYF.

The gene calls are TRBV4-1 and TRBJ1-1, with a tentative D call TRBD1 (6 bases). Trimming took off 0 bases at V and 0 bases at J, with 8 bases between the two ends. Germline lookup yields CDR1 MGHRA and CDR2 YSYEKL. There are 15 residues in the CDR3. The CDR3: CASSQDPGVNTEAFF. The CDR3 bases are TGCGCCAGCAGCCAAGATCCAGGGGTGAACACTGAAGCTTTCTTT.

This clonotype was seen a handful of times. The gene calls are TRBV18 and TRBJ2-7; possible D gene TRBD1, 5 bases. Per germline, CDR1 KGHSH and CDR2 LQKENI. The CDR3 is made up of 14 amino acids. V lost 5 bases and J 3 bases, leaving 14 bases between the germline ends. The CDR3 spells CASSTGTSRYEQYF. The DNA of the CDR3 is TGTGCCAGCTCAACAGGAACGTCTCGCTACGAGCAGTACTTC.

In this sample, this clonotype turned up many times. The J gene is TRBJ2-3, the V gene TRBV6-5; 9 nucleotides line up with TRBD2. Unmatched junction bases numbered 3, after V lost 6 bases and J lost 2 bases. CDR3 size: 14 residues. Per the germline V gene, CDR1 is MNHEY and CDR2 is SVGAGI. The CDR3 sequence: CASSRLAATDTQYF. DNA of the CDR3: TGTGCCAGCAGCAGACTAGCGGCCACAGATACGCAGTATTTT.

Ten or more counts support this clonotype. As DNA, the CDR3 is TGTGCCAGCAGTTTTTCGGGAGGGACTTCCTACAATGAGCAGTTCTTC. Its protein product is CASSFSGGTSYNEQFF. The rearrangement joins TRBV12-3 or TRBV12-4 to TRBJ2-1; 8 nucleotides agree with TRBD2. The CDR3 consists of 16 residues. The ends lost 3 bases at V and 1 base at J; junction bases unmatched: 5.

The chain couples TRBV7-3 to TRBJ2-3; no reliable D call. V lost 1 base, J lost 0 bases, and 5 bases lay in between. This CDR3 comprises 14 residues. Germline CDR1 is SGHTA and CDR2 is FQGTGA. The CDR3 nucleotides are TGTGCCAGCAGCTTAAGCCGGAGCACAGATACGCAGTATTTT. This gives the protein CASSLSRSTDTQYF. Drawing the rest from reference TRBV7-3 and TRBJ2-3, the complete variable domain is GAGVSQTPSNKVTEKGKYVELRCDPISGHTALYWYRQSLGQGPEFLIYFQGTGAADDSGLPNDRFFAVRPEGSVSTLKIQRTERGDSAVYLCASSLSRSTDTQYFGPGTRLTVL.

This clonotype was seen a handful of times. The rearrangement links TRBV7-9 to TRBJ2-1; TRBD1 agrees at 8 bases. The germline V gene encodes CDR1 SEHNR and CDR2 FQNEAQ (reference sequence). Germline trimming cut 6 bases from V and 8 bases from J; bases unmatched to any gene: 15. The CDR3 is made up of 16 amino acids. This chain's CDR3 is CASRREPGTGQHEQFF. The DNA of the CDR3 is TGTGCCAGCAGACGAGAGCCCGGGACAGGTCAACATGAGCAGTTCTTC.

The CDR3, as DNA: TGCAGTGCTAGAGATGAGGGGGGGGATACGCAGTATTTT. Encoded protein: CSARDEGGDTQYF. The chain combines TRBV20-1 with TRBJ2-3; D possibly corresponds to TRBD2 (7 bases). Trimming took off 0 bases at V and 6 bases at J, with 10 bases between the two ends. CDR3 length: 13 residues. Germline CDR1 reads DFQATT; CDR2 reads SNEGSKA (reference sequence).

This clonotype appeared many times. V and J are TRBV29-1 and TRBJ2-5, with 8 positions matching TRBD2. Trimming at V came to 4 bases and at J to 5 bases, leaving 12 bases not matched to a gene. Germline CDR1 reads SQVTM; CDR2 reads ANQGSEA. The CDR3 is 15 residues long. CDR3 loop: CSVGLAGTPPETQYF. CDR3 sequence (DNA): TGCAGCGTTGGGCTAGCGGGTACTCCCCCGGAGACCCAGTACTTC. Full variable domain (outside the CDR3, taken from reference TRBV29-1 and TRBJ2-5): SAVISQKPSRDICQRGTSLTIQCQVDSQVTMMFWYRQQPGQSLTLIATANQGSEATYESGFVIDKFPISRPNLTFSTLTVSNMSPEDSSIYLCSVGLAGTPPETQYFGPGTRLLVL.

This clonotype was found many times. V is TRBV20-1 and J is TRBJ1-1; 8 nucleotides align to TRBD1. In germline, CDR1 is DFQATT, CDR2 SNEGSKA (reference sequence). Trimming took 3 bases from V and 4 from J; bases not matched to a gene: 4. The CDR3 spans 13 residues. For the CDR3, the DNA is TGCAGTGCTAGTTTACAGGGGGGCACTGAAGCTTTCTTT. Translation gives CSASLQGGTEAFF.

At least ten counts were recorded for this clonotype. This rearrangement joins TRBV3-1 to TRBJ1-1; D unresolved. V gave up 6 bases and J gave up 7 bases, with 9 bases separating them. This CDR3 comprises 11 residues. Germline V lookup: CDR1 LGHDT, CDR2 YNNKEL (reference sequence). CDR3 residues: CASRGADEAFF. In nucleotides, the CDR3 is TGTGCCAGCAGGGGCGCGGATGAAGCTTTCTTT. The whole variable domain, remainder taken from reference TRBV3-1 and TRBJ1-1, is DTAVSQTPKYLVTQMGNDKSIKCEQNLGHDTMYWYKQDSKKFLKIMFSYNNKELIINETVPNRFSPKSPDKAHLNLHINSLELGDSAVYFCASRGADEAFFGQGTRLTVV.

In this sample, this clonotype turned up many times. The genes are TRBV12-3 or TRBV12-4 and TRBJ2-2; D is unresolved. The V end lost 3 bases, the J end lost 7 bases, and 0 bases lay between the germline ends. CDR3 length equals 10 residues. As DNA, the CDR3 is TGTGCCAGCAGTTTCGGGGAGCTGTTTTTT. Its protein product is CASSFGELFF.